This entry is about one TCR beta chain. This entry belongs to a study of preoperative IRX-2 immunotherapy in early breast cancer. Germline lookup yields CDR1 KGHSH and CDR2 LQKENI. The CDR3 totals 14 residues. The V gene end was trimmed by 6 bases and the J gene end by 7 bases; junction bases not matched to a gene: 7. Treatment here: preoperative locoregional IRX-2 cytokine immunotherapy. Samples came from a phase Ib trial of preoperative locoregional IRX-2 cytokine immunotherapy. Clones were read by immunoSEQ multiplex PCR, and TCRdb kept only the in-frame ones, dropping some. Of around 35,000 clones detected, more than 90% appear once; the ten largest clones hold roughly 6.5%.

V is TRBV18 and J is TRBJ1-2; TRBD1 matches at 11 bases. This sequence originates from a human donor with breast cancer. This material was collected from a patient treated with IRX-2 immunotherapy. CDR3 residues: CASSPGQGARGYTF. For the CDR3, the DNA is TGTGCCAGCTCGCCCGGACAGGGGGCGCGTGGCTACACCTTC. Complete variable domain (other parts from reference TRBV18 and TRBJ1-2): NAGVMQNPRHLVRRRGQEARLRCSPMKGHSHVYWYRQLPEEGLKFMVYLQKENIIDESGMPKERFSAEFPKEGPSILRIQQVVRGDSAAYFCASSPGQGARGYTFGSGTRLTVV.